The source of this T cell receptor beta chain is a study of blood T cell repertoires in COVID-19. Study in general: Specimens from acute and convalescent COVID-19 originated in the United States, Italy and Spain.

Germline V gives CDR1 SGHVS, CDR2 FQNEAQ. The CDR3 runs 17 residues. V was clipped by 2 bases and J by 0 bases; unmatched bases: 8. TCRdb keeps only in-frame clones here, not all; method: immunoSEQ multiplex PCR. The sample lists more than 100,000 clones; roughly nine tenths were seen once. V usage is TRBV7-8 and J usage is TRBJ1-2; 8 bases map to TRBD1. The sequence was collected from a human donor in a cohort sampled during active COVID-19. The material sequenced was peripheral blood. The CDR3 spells CASSLKTGVLANYGYTF. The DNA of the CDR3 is TGTGCCAGCAGCTTAAAGACAGGGGTTCTTGCTAACTATGGCTACACCTTC.